This T cell receptor beta chain was observed in a study of T cells in tumors after PD-1 blockade. Study-level information: Either cemiplimab 350 mg every 2 weeks or pembrolizumab 200 mg every 3 weeks was given. On average, peripheral blood gave some 120,000 TCR templates and 30,000 to 40,000 unique clonotypes.

Clones were read by immunoSEQ multiplex PCR, and TCRdb kept only the in-frame ones, dropping some. Among tens of thousands of clones, over 65% were seen once, and the ten largest hold over 3.5%. Tumor or blood genomic DNA was sequenced, with inputs of about 550 ng to 6,500 ng. Findings of the study overall: Peripheral recruitment is suggested, as some novel exhausted tumor clones were in pre-treatment blood.

Concerning this clone: Its antigen is undetermined.

The CDR3 sequence is 17 residues long. Unmatched junction bases numbered 11, after V lost 0 bases and J lost 7 bases. Germline V gives CDR1 SGHRS, CDR2 YFSETQ. The sample was PBMCs, taken after anti-PD-1 treatment. The chain carries TRBV5-1 and TRBJ1-5, with TRBD1 identical over 9 bases. This clonotype was obtained from a human donor with basal cell carcinoma. CDR3 nucleotide sequence: TGCGCCAGCAGCTTGGCCCCAACAGGGGGCGAGGGCCAGCCCCAGCATTTT. It yields the protein CASSLAPTGGEGQPQHF.